The clone carrying this TCR beta chain has a handful of counts. Its antigen is unknown. Per the germline V gene, CDR1 is MNHEY and CDR2 is SVGAGI. The CDR3 contains 11 residues. Trimming stripped 5 bases from V and 1 base from J, with 3 bases between. Time point described: cycle 4 day 1 (C4D1), after five to seven weeks of nivolumab. The patients all showed relapse after autologous stem cell transplantation, while their brentuximab vedotin exposure varied. The assay was immunoSEQ multiplex PCR, and TCRdb's table has in-frame clones only and misses some. The table records thousands of clones, over 80% of them present only once. This sample was included in a study of PD-1 blockade in classical Hodgkin lymphoma. Study-wide results and limits: Some patients began nivolumab under 1 year after ASCT. These patients were excluded from later analyses.

The input for sequencing was peripheral blood mononuclear cells (PBMCs), taken before the fourth cycle of nivolumab. The V gene is TRBV6-5, the J gene TRBJ2-7; no clear D. The TCR originated in a human donor with classical Hodgkin lymphoma. The CDR3 bases are TGTGCCAGCAGTCCTTCCTACGAGCAGTACTTC. Translation gives CASSPSYEQYF.